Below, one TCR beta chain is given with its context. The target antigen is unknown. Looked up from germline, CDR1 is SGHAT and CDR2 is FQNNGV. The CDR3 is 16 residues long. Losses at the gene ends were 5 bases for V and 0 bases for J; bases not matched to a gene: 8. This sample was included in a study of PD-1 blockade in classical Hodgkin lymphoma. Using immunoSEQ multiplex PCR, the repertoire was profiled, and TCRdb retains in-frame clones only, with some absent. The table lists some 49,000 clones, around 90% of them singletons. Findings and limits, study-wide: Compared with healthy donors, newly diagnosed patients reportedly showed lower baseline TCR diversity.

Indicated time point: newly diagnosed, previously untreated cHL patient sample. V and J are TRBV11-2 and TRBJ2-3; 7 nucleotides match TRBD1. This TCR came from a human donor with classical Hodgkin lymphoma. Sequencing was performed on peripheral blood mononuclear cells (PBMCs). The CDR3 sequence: CASSHYRGRSTDTQYF. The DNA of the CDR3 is TGTGCCAGCAGCCATTACAGGGGAAGGAGCACAGATACGCAGTATTTT.